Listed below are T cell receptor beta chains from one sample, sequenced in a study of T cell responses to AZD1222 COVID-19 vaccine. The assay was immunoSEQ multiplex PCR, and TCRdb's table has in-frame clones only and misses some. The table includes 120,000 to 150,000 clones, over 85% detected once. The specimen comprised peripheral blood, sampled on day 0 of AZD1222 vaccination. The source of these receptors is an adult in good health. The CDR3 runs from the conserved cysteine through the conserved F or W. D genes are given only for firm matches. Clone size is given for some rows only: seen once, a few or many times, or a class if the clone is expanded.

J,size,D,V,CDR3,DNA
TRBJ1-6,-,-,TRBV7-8,CASSLDSQLRGYSSPLHF,TGTGCCAGCAGCTTAGACTCTCAGCTCCGCGGCTACAGTTCACCCCTCCACTTT
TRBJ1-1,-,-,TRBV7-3,CASSLQLNTEAFF,TGTGCCAGCAGCTTACAGTTGAACACTGAAGCTTTCTTT
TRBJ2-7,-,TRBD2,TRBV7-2,CASSLSGIYEQYF,TGTGCCAGCAGCCTAAGCGGGATCTACGAGCAGTACTTC
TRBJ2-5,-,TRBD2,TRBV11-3,CASSLIVGLAAQETQYF,TGTGCCAGCAGCTTAATAGTAGGACTAGCGGCCCAAGAGACCCAGTACTTC
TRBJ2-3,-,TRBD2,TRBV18,CASSPLAGGPTDTQYF,TGTGCCAGCTCACCGCTAGCGGGAGGGCCCACAGATACGCAGTATTTT
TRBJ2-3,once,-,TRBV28,CASSLGPGSTDTQYF,TGTGCCAGCAGTTTAGGGCCAGGGAGCACAGATACGCAGTATTTT
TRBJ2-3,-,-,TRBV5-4,CASSLGRDFTASTDTQYF,TGTGCCAGCAGCCTGGGGCGGGACTTTACCGCTAGCACAGATACGCAGTATTTT
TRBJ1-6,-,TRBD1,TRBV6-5,CASSYSGRGSSPLHF,TGTGCCAGCAGTTACTCAGGCAGGGGGTCATCACCCCTCCACTTT
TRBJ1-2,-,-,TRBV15,CATSRTTDRPYGYTF,TGTGCCACCAGCAGAACAACCGACAGGCCCTATGGCTACACCTTC
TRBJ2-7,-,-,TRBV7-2,CASSLGTSSYEQYF,TGTGCCAGCAGCTTAGGGACGTCAAGCTACGAGCAGTACTTC
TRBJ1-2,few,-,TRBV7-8,CASSLAGQNYGYTF,TGTGCCAGCAGCTTAGCCGGACAGAACTATGGCTACACCTTC
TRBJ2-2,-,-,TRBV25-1,CASKGGLVPGELFF,TGTGCCAGCAAAGGAGGGTTAGTTCCCGGGGAGCTGTTTTTT
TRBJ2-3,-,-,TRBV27,CASRPRARSGPTDTQYF,TGTGCCAGCCGCCCCCGGGCCAGGAGTGGACCCACAGATACGCAGTATTTT
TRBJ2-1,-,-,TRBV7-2,CASSLGRLWGFKQFF,TGTGCCAGCAGCTTAGGGAGGCTGTGGGGGTTTAAGCAGTTCTTC
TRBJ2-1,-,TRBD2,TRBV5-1,CASSFGFLAGLNEQFF,TGCGCCAGCAGCTTTGGTTTTCTAGCGGGACTCAATGAGCAGTTCTTC
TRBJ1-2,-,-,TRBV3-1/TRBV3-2,CASSQVSSDQNYLGGYTF,TGTGCCAGCAGCCAAGTCTCCTCGGATCAAAATTACCTCGGGGGCTACACCTTC
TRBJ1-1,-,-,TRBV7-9,CASSFTGTSNTEAFF,TGTGCCAGCAGCTTTACCGGGACATCCAACACTGAAGCTTTCTTT
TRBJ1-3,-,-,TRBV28,CASSSPRGNTIYF,TGTGCCAGCAGTTCCCCCCGAGGAAACACCATATATTTT
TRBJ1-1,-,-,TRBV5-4,CASSFGSRGSTEAFF,TGTGCCAGCAGCTTCGGGTCCCGGGGGAGCACTGAAGCTTTCTTT
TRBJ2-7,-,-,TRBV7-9,CASSVGRRAYEQYF,TGTGCCAGCAGCGTCGGACGACGAGCGTACGAGCAGTACTTC
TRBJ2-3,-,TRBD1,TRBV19,CASQDRGSGTQYF,TGTGCCAGCCAAGACAGGGGTTCGGGTACGCAGTATTTT
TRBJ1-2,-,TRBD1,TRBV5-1,CASSLLRTGNYGYTF,TGCGCCAGCAGCTTGTTACGGACAGGGAACTATGGCTACACCTTC
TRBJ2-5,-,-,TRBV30,CAWSMTRTELGGTQYF,TGTGCCTGGAGTATGACCCGGACCGAACTGGGGGGGACCCAGTACTTC
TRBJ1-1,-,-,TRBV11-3,CASSPTRPGNTEAFF,TGTGCCAGCAGCCCCACGAGGCCGGGGAACACTGAAGCTTTCTTT